The 24 T cell receptor beta chains below were found in one sample sequenced in a study of blood T cell repertoires in COVID-19. The assay was immunoSEQ multiplex PCR, and TCRdb's table has in-frame clones only and misses some. This sample has under 250,000 clones; roughly 85% occur once, and the top ten carry about 2.5%. Source material: peripheral blood. The receptors originated from a woman in her 70s with COVID-19, enrolled during active disease.

V usage is TRBV5-4 and J usage is TRBJ2-1, with D tentatively TRBD2 (6 bases). Germline lookup yields CDR1 SGHNT and CDR2 YYREEE (reference sequence). Trimming took off 0 bases at V and 2 bases at J, with 12 bases between the two ends. The CDR3 runs to 16 residues. The CDR3 loop is CASSLALRGAYNEQFF. DNA of the CDR3: TGTGCCAGCAGCTTGGCCCTGCGGGGTGCCTACAATGAGCAGTTCTTC. The complete variable domain, with remaining parts taken from reference TRBV5-4 and TRBJ2-1, reads ETGVTQSPTHLIKTRGQQVTLRCSSQSGHNTVSWYQQALGQGPQFIFQYYREEENGRGNFPPRFSGLQFPNYSSELNVNALELDDSALYLCASSLALRGAYNEQFFGPGTRLTVL.

The chain carries TRBV6-5 and TRBJ1-2, with a possible D match to TRBD1 (5 bases). The CDR3 consists of 13 residues. Per germline, CDR1 MNHEY and CDR2 SVGAGI. V was shortened by 7 bases and J by 4 bases, with 13 bases between the two germline ends. The CDR3 loop reads CASIVRGTYGYTF. CDR3 coding DNA: TGTGCCAGCATCGTAAGGGGCACCTATGGCTACACCTTC.

The chain links TRBV7-6 to TRBJ1-5; D unresolved. Germline V gene data show CDR1 as SGHVS and CDR2 as FNYEAQ. CDR3 length equals 14 residues. Deletions cut 1 base from V and 0 bases from J, with 4 bases between. The CDR3 reads CASSLGISNQPQHF. The DNA for the CDR3 is TGTGCCAGCAGCTTAGGTATTAGCAATCAGCCCCAGCATTTT.

V and J are TRBV11-2 and TRBJ2-3, with 7 bases identical to TRBD2. Germline V gene sequence: CDR1 SGHAT, CDR2 FQNNGV. The CDR3 is 14 amino acids. The J segment lost 2 bases and the V segment lost 5 bases, leaving 4 bases of the junction unmatched. The DNA for the CDR3 is TGTGCCAGCAGCCCCGGACTAGACACAGATACGCAGTATTTT. Protein: CASSPGLDTDTQYF.

This chain joins TRBV11-2 and TRBJ2-1; weak D call: TRBD1 (5 bases). The germline gives CDR1 SGHAT, CDR2 FQNNGV. V lost 2 bases to trimming and J lost 12 bases, with 14 bases between them. The CDR3 is made up of 13 amino acids. The DNA for the CDR3 is TGTGCCAGCAGCTTACTCCGGTCAAGGGGGCAGTTCTTC. Translation gives CASSLLRSRGQFF.

J is TRBJ1-6 and V is TRBV27; D may be TRBD1 (5 bases). This CDR3 is built from 17 residues. The germline V and J ends were trimmed by 0 bases and 0 bases, with 9 bases remaining between them. Germline V CDR1 and CDR2: MNHEY, SMNVEV (reference sequence). Here the CDR3 reads CASSLSWTSSYNSPLHF. In DNA form, the CDR3 reads TGTGCCAGCAGTTTATCGTGGACAAGCTCCTATAATTCACCCCTCCACTTT.

The chain uses TRBV7-2 and TRBJ1-1; 10 bases map to TRBD1. CDR3 length equals 19 residues. After removal of 5 bases from V and 5 bases from J, the junction contained 20 bases not matched to a gene. Germline-derived CDR1 and CDR2 are SGHTA and FQGNSA. The CDR3 sequence: CASSPRPDRGRKSGTEAFF. CDR3 nucleotide sequence: TGTGCCAGCAGCCCCCGACCCGACAGGGGGCGCAAGTCTGGGACTGAAGCTTTCTTT.

This clone was seen only once. The chain employs TRBV19 and TRBJ1-2, with TRBD1 as a possible D gene (5 bases). The CDR3 is made up of 13 amino acids. Germline V CDR1 and CDR2: LNHDA, SQIVND (reference sequence). Trimming took off 6 bases at V and 3 bases at J, with 11 bases between the two ends. The CDR3 DNA reads as TGTGCCAGTAGCAATGACAGAGACTATGGCTACACCTTC. Translation gives CASSNDRDYGYTF.

With respect to this clone: At the DNA level, this CDR3 is encoded by other sequences in the same sample as well. The chain is built from TRBV30 and TRBJ1-1, with D unresolved. The CDR3 runs 13 residues. Between the trimmed V and J ends, which lost 5 bases and 0 bases, there was a span of 10 bases. Germline CDR1 is GTSNPN and CDR2 is SVGIG (reference sequence). DNA for the CDR3: TGTGCCTGGTCGGAGGGATTGAACACTGAAGCTTTCTTT. Its translation is CAWSEGLNTEAFF.

The chain uses TRBV12-3 or TRBV12-4 and TRBJ1-1; D is unclear. The CDR3 sequence is 12 residues long. V lost 3 bases and J lost 7, with 9 bases in between. CDR3 DNA sequence: TGTGCCAGCAGTTTGCGAAACTTTGAAGCTTTCTTT. It codes for CASSLRNFEAFF.

This chain uses TRBV6-6 with TRBJ1-1, with 10 bases matching TRBD1. The CDR3 loop spans 14 amino acids. V lost 5 bases to trimming and J lost 5 bases; unmatched junction nucleotides: 5. The germline gives CDR1 MNHNY, CDR2 SVGAGI (reference sequence). The CDR3 DNA reads as TGTGCCAGCAGTGCGACAGGGGGCTGGACTGAAGCTTTCTTT. This translates into CASSATGGWTEAFF.

The V call is TRBV6-2 or TRBV6-3, the J call TRBJ2-7; TRBD2 is a possible D gene (5 bases). The CDR3 totals 15 residues. In germline, CDR1 is MNHEY, CDR2 SVGEGT. V was pared by 2 bases and J by 5 bases, with 16 bases between. CDR3 sequence (DNA): TGTGCCAGCAGTTACGTAATACGGGATGAAGACGAGCAGTACTTC. It specifies CASSYVIRDEDEQYF.

The chain combines TRBV19 with TRBJ1-1; the match to TRBD1 covers 7 bases. The germline V gene encodes CDR1 LNHDA and CDR2 SQIVND (reference sequence). CDR3 length: 13 residues. Trimming took 8 bases from V and 1 from J; bases not matched to a gene: 4. In nucleotides, the CDR3 is TGTGCCAGTGGCCACAGGGGGAACACTGAAGCTTTCTTT. Translating it yields CASGHRGNTEAFF.

The J gene is TRBJ1-1, the V gene TRBV9; D unclear. The CDR3 is made up of 14 amino acids. Germline V lookup: CDR1 SGDLS, CDR2 YYNGEE. Trimming shortened V by 1 base and J by 1 base, and 8 bases separated the two germline ends. CDR3 in amino acids: CASSVHTENTEAFF. The CDR3 nucleotides are TGTGCCAGCAGCGTACACACCGAGAACACTGAAGCTTTCTTT.

This clone showed up just once. This rearrangement joins TRBV29-1 to TRBJ1-1, with a weak D call TRBD1 (5 bases). Trimming removed 1 base from V and 2 bases from J, with 11 bases in between. Germline lookup yields CDR1 SQVTM and CDR2 ANQGSEA. This CDR3 contains 14 residues. The CDR3 DNA reads TGCAGCGTTGAAGGTTCCAGGGCAAACACTGAAGCTTTCTTT. It specifies CSVEGSRANTEAFF.

This clone was seen only a few times. This sequence joins TRBV19 and TRBJ2-1, with 9 positions matching TRBD2. V lost 3 bases and J lost 8; bases outside the gene matches: 14. The CDR3 has 17 amino acids. Germline V CDR1 and CDR2: LNHDA, SQIVND (reference sequence). This CDR3 is CASSIVAGALGRDEQFF. For the CDR3, the DNA is TGTGCCAGTAGTATCGTAGCGGGGGCCCTAGGCCGTGATGAGCAGTTCTTC.

This clone was recorded only once. This chain joins TRBV6-5 and TRBJ2-5; 8 nucleotides align to TRBD1. This CDR3 is 13 amino acids long. J gave up 1 base and V 7 bases, and 2 bases lay outside the gene matches. The germline V gene encodes CDR1 MNHEY and CDR2 SVGAGI. CDR3 DNA sequence: TGTGCCAGCACCGGGACAGGCCAAGAGACCCAGTACTTC. This gives the protein CASTGTGQETQYF.

The J gene is TRBJ1-5, the V gene TRBV7-2; D perhaps matches TRBD1 (6 bases). The CDR3 spans 16 residues. The V end lost 1 base, the J end lost 4 bases, and 14 bases lay between the germline ends. CDR1 and CDR2 from the germline V gene are SGHTA and FQGNSA. In DNA form, the CDR3 reads TGTGCCAGCAGCTTAGAAGGCAGGGGTTGGAATCAGCCCCAGCATTTT. Amino acid sequence: CASSLEGRGWNQPQHF.

The rearrangement links TRBV6-5 to TRBJ1-2, with 7 bases lining up with TRBD1. Per germline, CDR1 MNHEY and CDR2 SVGAGI. The CDR3 runs to 15 residues. V lost 7 bases and J lost 1; bases outside the gene matches: 9. CDR3: CASTPEGGINYGYTF. The CDR3 nucleotides are TGTGCCAGCACCCCTGAAGGGGGCATTAACTATGGCTACACCTTC.

The chain has TRBV7-9 and TRBJ1-3; 7 nucleotides agree with TRBD1. This CDR3 has 15 residues. V shed 5 bases, J shed 4 bases, and the junction held 8 bases outside the gene matches. Germline CDR1 and CDR2: SEHNR and FQNEAQ (reference sequence). CDR3 DNA sequence: TGTGCCAGCAGCCTGGCGGGGACAGTAGGAAACACCATATATTTT. Translation gives CASSLAGTVGNTIYF.

V usage is TRBV4-1 and J usage is TRBJ1-2; TRBD1 matches at 10 bases. CDR1 is MGHRA, CDR2 YSYEKL, per germline. The CDR3 runs to 16 residues. V was pared by 4 bases and J by 8 bases, with 13 bases of the junction left unmatched. DNA of the CDR3: TGCGCCAGCAGCCCGGGACAGGGGAGGCTCCTTTGGGGCTACACCTTC. It encodes CASSPGQGRLLWGYTF.

The chain has TRBV5-1 and TRBJ2-3; 7 bases are shared with TRBD1. The CDR3 consists of 14 residues. J was trimmed by 0 bases and V by 7 bases; bases with no gene match: 5. CDR1 SGHRS and CDR2 YFSETQ come from the germline V gene. The CDR3 sequence: CASQTGPSTDTQYF. The CDR3 coding sequence is TGCGCCAGCCAGACAGGGCCTAGCACAGATACGCAGTATTTT.

The chain carries TRBV13 and TRBJ2-3; no clear D gene. V was clipped by 5 bases and J by 0 bases, with 6 bases between them. Germline V CDR1 and CDR2: PRHDT, FYEKMQ (reference sequence). The CDR3 runs to 13 residues. The CDR3 DNA reads as TGTGCCAGCAGCACCAGTAGCACAGATACGCAGTATTTT. Protein: CASSTSSTDTQYF.

This chain joins TRBV3-1 (or the pseudogene TRBV3-2) and TRBJ2-5; 8 bases match TRBD2. In germline, CDR1 is LGHDT, CDR2 YNNKEL (reference sequence). V was pared by 5 bases and J by 4 bases, with 6 bases of the junction left unmatched. The CDR3 is 14 residues long. In DNA, the CDR3 is TGTGCCAGCAGCGGAGCCGCGGGGGGAGAGACCCAGTACTTC. Its translation is CASSGAAGGETQYF.